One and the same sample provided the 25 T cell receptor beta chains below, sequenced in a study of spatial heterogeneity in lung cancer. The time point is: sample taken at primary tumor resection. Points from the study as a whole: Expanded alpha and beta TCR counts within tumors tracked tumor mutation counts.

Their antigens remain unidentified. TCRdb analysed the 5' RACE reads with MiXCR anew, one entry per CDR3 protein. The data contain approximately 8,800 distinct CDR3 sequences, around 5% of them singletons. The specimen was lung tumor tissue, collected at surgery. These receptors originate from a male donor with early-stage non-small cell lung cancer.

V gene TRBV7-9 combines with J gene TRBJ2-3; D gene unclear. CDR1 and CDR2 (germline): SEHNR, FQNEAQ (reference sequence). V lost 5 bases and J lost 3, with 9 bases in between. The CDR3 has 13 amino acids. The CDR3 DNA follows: TGTGCCAGCAGCGTTTACCGTACAGATACGCAGTATTTT. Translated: CASSVYRTDTQYF.

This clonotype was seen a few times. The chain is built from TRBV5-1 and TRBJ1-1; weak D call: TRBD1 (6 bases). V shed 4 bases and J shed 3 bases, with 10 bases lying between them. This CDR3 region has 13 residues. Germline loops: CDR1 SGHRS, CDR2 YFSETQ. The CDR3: CASSPRGDTEAFF. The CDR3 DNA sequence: TGCGCCAGCAGCCCTAGGGGGGACACTGAAGCTTTCTTT. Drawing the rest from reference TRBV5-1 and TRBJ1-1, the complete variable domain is KAGVTQTPRYLIKTRGQQVTLSCSPISGHRSVSWYQQTPGQGLQFLFEYFSETQRNKGNFPGRFSGRQFSNSRSEMNVSTLELGDSALYLCASSPRGDTEAFFGQGTRLTVV.

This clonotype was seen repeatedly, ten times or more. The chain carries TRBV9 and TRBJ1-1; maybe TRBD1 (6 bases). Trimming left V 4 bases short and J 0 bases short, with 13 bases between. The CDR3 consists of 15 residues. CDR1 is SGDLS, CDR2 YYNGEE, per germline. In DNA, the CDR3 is TGTGCCAGCAGCACCCGCGGGACACTGAACACTGAAGCTTTCTTT. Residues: CASSTRGTLNTEAFF.

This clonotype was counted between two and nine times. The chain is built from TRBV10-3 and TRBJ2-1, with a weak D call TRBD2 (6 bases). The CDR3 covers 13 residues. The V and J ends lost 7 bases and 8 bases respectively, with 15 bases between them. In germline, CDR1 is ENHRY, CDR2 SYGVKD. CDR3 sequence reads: CAITGTPLDEQFF. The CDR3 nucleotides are TGTGCCATCACCGGGACTCCCCTCGATGAGCAGTTCTTC.

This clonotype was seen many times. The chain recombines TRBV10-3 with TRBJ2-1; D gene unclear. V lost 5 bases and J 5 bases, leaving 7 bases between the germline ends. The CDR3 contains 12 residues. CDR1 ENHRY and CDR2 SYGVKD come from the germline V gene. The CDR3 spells CAISWTDNEQFF. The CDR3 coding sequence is TGTGCCATCAGTTGGACCGACAATGAGCAGTTCTTC.

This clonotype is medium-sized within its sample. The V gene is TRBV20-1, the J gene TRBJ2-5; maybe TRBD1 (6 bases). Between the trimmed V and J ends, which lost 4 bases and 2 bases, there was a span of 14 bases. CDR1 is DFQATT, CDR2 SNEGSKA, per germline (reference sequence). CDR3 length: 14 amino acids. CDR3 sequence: CSAIIPTGQETQYF. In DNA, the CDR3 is TGCAGTGCTATAATCCCGACAGGACAAGAGACCCAGTACTTC.

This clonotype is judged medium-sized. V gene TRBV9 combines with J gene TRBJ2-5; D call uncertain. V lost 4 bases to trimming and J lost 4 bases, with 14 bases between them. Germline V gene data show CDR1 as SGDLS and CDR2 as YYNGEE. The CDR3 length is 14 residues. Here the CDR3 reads CASSSPFLGETQYF. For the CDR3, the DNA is TGTGCCAGCAGCTCACCCTTCTTAGGAGAGACCCAGTACTTC. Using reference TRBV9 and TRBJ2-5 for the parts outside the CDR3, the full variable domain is DSGVTQTPKHLITATGQRVTLRCSPRSGDLSVYWYQQSLDQGLQFLIQYYNGEERAKGNILERFSAQQFPDLHSELNLSSLELGDSALYFCASSSPFLGETQYFGPGTRLLVL.

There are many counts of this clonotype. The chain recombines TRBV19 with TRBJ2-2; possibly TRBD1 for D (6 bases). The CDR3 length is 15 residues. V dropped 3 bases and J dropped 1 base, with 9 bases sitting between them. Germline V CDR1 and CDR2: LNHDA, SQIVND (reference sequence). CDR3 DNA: TGTGCCAGTAGTATTAAGGGGGTGAACACCGGGGAGCTGTTTTTT. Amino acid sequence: CASSIKGVNTGELFF.

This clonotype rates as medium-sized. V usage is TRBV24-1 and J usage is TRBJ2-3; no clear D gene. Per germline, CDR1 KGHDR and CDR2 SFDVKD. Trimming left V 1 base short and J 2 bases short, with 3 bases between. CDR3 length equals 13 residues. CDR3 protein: CATSDFSTDTQYF. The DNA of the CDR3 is TGTGCCACCAGTGATTTTTCCACAGATACGCAGTATTTT.

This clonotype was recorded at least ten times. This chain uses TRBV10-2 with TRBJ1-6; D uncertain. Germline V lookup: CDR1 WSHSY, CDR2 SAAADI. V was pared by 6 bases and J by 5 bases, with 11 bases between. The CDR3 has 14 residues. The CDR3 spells CASSHDWDNSPLHF. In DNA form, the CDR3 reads TGCGCCAGCAGCCACGACTGGGATAATTCACCCCTCCACTTT.

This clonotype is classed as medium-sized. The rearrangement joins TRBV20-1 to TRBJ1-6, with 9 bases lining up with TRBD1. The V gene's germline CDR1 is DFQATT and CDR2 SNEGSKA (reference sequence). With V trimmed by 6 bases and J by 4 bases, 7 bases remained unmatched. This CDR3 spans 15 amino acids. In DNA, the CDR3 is TGCAGTGCCCACAGGGGACAGGGATATAATTCACCCCTCCACTTT. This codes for CSAHRGQGYNSPLHF.

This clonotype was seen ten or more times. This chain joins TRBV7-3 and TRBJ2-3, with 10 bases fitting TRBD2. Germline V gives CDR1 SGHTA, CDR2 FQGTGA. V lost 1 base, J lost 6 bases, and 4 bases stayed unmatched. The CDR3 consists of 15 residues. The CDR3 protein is CASSLNLAGVDTQYF. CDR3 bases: TGTGCCAGCAGCTTAAACCTAGCGGGAGTGGATACGCAGTATTTT.

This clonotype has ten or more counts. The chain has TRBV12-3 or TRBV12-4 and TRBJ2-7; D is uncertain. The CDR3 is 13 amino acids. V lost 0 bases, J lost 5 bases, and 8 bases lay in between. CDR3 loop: CASSLAAGNEQYF. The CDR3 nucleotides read TGTGCCAGCAGTTTAGCGGCCGGCAACGAGCAGTACTTC.

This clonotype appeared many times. The CDR3 DNA reads TGTGCCAGCAGTGAAGTCGAAAAACTGTTTTTT. Translated, it gives CASSEVEKLFF. This chain uses TRBV2 with TRBJ1-4; D unresolved. Trimming stripped 1 base from V and 8 bases from J, with 2 bases between. Per the germline V gene, CDR1 is SNHLY and CDR2 is FYNNEI. The CDR3 runs to 11 residues.

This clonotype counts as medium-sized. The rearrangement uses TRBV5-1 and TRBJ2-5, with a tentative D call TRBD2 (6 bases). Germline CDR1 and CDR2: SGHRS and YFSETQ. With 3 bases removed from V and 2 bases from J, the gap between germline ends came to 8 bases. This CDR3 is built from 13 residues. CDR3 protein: CASSSGRQETQYF. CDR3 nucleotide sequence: TGCGCCAGCAGCTCAGGGAGGCAAGAGACCCAGTACTTC.

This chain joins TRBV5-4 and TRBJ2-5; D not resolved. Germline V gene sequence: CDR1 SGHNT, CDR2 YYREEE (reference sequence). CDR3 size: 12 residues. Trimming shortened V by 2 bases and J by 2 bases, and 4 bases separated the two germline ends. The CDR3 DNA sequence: TGTGCCAGCAGCTTTACACAAGAGACCCAGTACTTC. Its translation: CASSFTQETQYF.

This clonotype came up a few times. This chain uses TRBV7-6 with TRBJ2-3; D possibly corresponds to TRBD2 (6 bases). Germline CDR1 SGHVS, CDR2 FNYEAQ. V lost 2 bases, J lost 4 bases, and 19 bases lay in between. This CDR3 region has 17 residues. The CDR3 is CASSLQAPLRRADTQYF. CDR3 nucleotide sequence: TGTGCCAGCAGCTTACAGGCGCCCCTTCGGAGGGCAGATACGCAGTATTTT.

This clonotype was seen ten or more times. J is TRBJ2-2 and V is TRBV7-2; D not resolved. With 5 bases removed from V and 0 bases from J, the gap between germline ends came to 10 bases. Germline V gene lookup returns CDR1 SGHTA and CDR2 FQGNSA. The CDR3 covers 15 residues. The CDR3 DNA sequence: TGTGCCAGCAGCGGCCGGGCTCCGAACACCGGGGAGCTGTTTTTT. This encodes CASSGRAPNTGELFF.

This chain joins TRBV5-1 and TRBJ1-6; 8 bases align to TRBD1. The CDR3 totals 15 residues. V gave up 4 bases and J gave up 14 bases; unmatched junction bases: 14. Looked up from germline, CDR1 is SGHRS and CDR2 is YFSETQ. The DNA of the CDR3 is TGCGCCAGCAGCCCCTTACCGGGACAGGACCCGACCCTCCACTTT. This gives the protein CASSPLPGQDPTLHF.

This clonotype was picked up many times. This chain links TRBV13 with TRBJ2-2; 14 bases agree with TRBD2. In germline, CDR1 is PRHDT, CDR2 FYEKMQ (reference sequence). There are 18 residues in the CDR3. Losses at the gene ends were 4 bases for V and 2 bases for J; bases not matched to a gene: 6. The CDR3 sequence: CASSSSGLAGGNTGELFF. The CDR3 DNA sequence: TGTGCCAGCAGCTCCTCTGGACTAGCGGGAGGAAACACCGGGGAGCTGTTTTTT.

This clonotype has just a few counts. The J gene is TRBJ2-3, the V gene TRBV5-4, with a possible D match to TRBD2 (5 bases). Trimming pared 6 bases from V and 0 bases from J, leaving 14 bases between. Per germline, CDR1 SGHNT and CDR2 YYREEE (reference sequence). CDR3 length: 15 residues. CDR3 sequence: CASTDYRFSTDTQYF. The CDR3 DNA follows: TGTGCCAGCACCGACTACAGATTCAGCACAGATACGCAGTATTTT. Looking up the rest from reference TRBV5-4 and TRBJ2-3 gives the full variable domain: ETGVTQSPTHLIKTRGQQVTLRCSSQSGHNTVSWYQQALGQGPQFIFQYYREEENGRGNFPPRFSGLQFPNYSSELNVNALELDDSALYLCASTDYRFSTDTQYFGPGTRLTVL.

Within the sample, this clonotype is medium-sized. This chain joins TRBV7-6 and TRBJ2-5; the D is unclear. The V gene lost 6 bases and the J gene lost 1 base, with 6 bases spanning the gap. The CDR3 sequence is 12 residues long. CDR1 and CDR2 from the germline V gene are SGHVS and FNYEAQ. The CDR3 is CASSRVQETQYF. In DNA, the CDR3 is TGTGCCAGCAGTCGGGTCCAAGAGACCCAGTACTTC.

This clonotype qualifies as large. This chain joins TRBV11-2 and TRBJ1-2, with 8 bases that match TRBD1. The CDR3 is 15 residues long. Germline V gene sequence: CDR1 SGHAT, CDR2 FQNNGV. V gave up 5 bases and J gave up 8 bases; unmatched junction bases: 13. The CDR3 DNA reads TGTGCCAGCAGCCCGGCCACTATGACAGGGGCAGGCTACACCTTC. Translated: CASSPATMTGAGYTF. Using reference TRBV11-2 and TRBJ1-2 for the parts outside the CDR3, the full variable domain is EAGVAQSPRYKIIEKRQSVAFWCNPISGHATLYWYQQILGQGPKLLIQFQNNGVVDDSQLPKDRFSAERLKGVDSTLKIQPAKLEDSAVYLCASSPATMTGAGYTFGSGTRLTVV.

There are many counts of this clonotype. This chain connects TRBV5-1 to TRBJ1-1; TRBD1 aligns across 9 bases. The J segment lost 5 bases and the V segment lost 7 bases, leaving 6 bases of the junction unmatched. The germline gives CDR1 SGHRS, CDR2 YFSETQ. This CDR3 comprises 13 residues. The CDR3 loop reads CASALDRGTEAFF. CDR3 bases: TGCGCCAGCGCATTGGACAGGGGTACTGAAGCTTTCTTT.

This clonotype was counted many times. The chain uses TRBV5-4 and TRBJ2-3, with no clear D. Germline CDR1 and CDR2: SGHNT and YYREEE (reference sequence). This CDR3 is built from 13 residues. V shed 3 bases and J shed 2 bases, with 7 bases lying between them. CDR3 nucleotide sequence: TGTGCCAGCAGCTACGCCGACACAGATACGCAGTATTTT. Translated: CASSYADTDTQYF. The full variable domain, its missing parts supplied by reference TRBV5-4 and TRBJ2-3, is ETGVTQSPTHLIKTRGQQVTLRCSSQSGHNTVSWYQQALGQGPQFIFQYYREEENGRGNFPPRFSGLQFPNYSSELNVNALELDDSALYLCASSYADTDTQYFGPGTRLTVL.